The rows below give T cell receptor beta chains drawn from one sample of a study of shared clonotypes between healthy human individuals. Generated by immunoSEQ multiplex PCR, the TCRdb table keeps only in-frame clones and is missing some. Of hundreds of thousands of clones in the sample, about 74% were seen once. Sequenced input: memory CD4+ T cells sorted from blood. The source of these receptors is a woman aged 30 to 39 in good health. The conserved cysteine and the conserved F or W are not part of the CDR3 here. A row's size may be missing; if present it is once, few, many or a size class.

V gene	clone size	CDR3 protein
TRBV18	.	ASSPRSGGPDEQY
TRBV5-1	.	ASSLGTGTLAEAF
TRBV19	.	ASSIAHEAGVSTDTQY
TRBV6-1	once	ASSGVYEQY
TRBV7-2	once	ASSLNSRGDTQY
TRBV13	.	ASSQSRKKIYNEQF
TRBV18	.	ASSPVMTGNTIY
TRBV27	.	ASSLAGGGRATAEAF
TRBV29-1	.	SAYRGHGNTIY
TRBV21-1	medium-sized	AFDRVGNTIY
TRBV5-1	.	ASSSGQDSYEQY
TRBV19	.	ASSTSGGGVEQF
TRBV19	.	ASNRQLNEKLF
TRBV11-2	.	ASSLGGGSYEQY
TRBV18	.	ASSPGGWEAGELF
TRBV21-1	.	ASSKARGGPDQPQH
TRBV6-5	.	ASSYYSGSLNEQF
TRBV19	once	ASSINGRDSEKLF
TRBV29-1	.	SAGGGSEKLF
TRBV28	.	ASSFVNTEAF
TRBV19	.	ASSIDTGTGGYNEQF
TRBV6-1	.	ASSEAAYSSYNEQF
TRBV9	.	ASSVALLNEQF
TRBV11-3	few	ASSLAWNTEAF
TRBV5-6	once	ASSYPRGRETQY
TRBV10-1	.	ASSLKGGSSDTQY
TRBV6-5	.	ASSYGGSPYEQY